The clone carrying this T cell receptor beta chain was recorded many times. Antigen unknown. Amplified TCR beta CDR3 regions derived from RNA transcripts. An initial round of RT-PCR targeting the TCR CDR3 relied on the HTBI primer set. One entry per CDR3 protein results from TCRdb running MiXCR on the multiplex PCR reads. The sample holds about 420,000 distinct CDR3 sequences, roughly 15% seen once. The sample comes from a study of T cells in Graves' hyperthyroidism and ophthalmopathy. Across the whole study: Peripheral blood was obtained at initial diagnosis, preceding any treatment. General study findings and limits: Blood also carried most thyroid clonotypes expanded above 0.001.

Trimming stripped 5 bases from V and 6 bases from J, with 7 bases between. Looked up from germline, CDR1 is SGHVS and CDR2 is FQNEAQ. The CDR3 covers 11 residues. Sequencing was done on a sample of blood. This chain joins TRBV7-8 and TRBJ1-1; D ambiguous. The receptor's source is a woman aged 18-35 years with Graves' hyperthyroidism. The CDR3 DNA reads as TGTGCCAGCAGCCGCGGGCCTGAAGCTTTCTTT. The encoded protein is CASSRGPEAFF.